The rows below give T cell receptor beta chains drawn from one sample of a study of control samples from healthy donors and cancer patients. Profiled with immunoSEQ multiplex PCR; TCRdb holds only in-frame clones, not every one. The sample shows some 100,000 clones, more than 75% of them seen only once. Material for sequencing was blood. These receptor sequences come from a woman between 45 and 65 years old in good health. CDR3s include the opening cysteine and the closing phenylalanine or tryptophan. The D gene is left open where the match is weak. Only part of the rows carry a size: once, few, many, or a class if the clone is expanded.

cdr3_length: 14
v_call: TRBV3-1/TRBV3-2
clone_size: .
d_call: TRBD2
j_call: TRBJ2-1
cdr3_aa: CASSQGTSYNEQFF
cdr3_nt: TGTGCCAGCAGCCAAGGGACTAGCTACAATGAGCAGTTCTTC

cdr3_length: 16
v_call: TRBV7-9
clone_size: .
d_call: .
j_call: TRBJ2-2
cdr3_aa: CASSFGQGFNTGELFF
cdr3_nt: TGTGCCAGCAGCTTTGGCCAGGGGTTTAACACCGGGGAGCTGTTTTTT

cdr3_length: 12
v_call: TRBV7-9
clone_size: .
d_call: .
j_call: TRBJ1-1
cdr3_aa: CASAGWNTEAFF
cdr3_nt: TGTGCCTCCGCGGGATGGAACACTGAAGCTTTCTTT

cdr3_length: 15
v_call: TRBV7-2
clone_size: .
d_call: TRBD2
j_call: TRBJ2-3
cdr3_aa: CASSLGLAVGDTQYF
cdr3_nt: TGTGCCAGCAGCTTAGGTCTAGCGGTCGGGGATACGCAGTATTTT

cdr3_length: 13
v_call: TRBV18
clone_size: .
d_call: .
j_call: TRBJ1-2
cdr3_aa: CASSPRTQGGYTF
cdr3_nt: TGTGCCAGCTCACCTCGAACCCAAGGGGGCTACACCTTC

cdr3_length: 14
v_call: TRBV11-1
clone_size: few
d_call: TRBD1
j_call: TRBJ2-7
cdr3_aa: CASSTRTGVYEQYF
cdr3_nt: TGTGCCAGCAGCACACGGACAGGGGTCTACGAGCAGTACTTC

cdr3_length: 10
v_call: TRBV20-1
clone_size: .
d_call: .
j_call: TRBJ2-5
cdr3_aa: CSATGETQYF
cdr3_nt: TGCAGTGCTACGGGAGAGACCCAGTACTTC

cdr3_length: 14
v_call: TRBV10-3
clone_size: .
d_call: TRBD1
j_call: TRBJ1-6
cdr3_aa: CAIRGGEGNSPLHF
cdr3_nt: TGTGCCATCAGAGGGGGCGAGGGTAATTCACCCCTCCACTTT

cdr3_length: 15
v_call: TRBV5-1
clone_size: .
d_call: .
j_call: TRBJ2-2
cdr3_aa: CASSHFDGNTGELFF
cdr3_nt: TGCGCCAGCAGCCACTTCGACGGGAACACCGGGGAGCTGTTTTTT

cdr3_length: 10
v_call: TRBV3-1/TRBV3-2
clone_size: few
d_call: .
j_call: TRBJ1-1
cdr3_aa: CASRGQEAFF
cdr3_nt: TGTGCCAGCAGAGGACAGGAAGCTTTCTTT

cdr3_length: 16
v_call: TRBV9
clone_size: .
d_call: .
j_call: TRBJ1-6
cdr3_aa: CASSVGAESYNSPLHF
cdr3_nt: TGTGCCAGCAGCGTAGGGGCCGAATCCTATAATTCACCCCTCCACTTT

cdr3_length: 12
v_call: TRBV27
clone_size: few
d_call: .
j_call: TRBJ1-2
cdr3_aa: CASGLGGLGYTF
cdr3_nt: TGTGCCAGCGGACTTGGGGGGCTTGGCTACACCTTC

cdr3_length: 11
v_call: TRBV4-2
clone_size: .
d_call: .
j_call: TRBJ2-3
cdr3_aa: CASSLSDTQYF
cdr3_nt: TGTGCCAGCTCTTTATCCGATACGCAGTATTTT

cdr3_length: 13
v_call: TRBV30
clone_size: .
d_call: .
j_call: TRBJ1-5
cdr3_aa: CAWSSWGYQPQHF
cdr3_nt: TGTGCCTGGAGTTCATGGGGATATCAGCCCCAGCATTTT

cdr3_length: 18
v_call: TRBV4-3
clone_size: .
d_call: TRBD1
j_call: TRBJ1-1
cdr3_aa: CASSQEWWDRVSNTEAFF
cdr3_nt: TGCGCCAGCAGCCAAGAATGGTGGGACAGAGTTTCGAACACTGAAGCTTTCTTT

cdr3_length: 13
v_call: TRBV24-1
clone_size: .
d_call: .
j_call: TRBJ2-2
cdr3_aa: CATSDDNTGELFF
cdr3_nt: TGTGCCACCAGTGATGATAACACCGGGGAGCTGTTTTTT

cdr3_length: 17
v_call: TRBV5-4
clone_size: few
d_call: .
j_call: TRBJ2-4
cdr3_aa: CASSFLGQTLAKNIQYF
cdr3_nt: TGTGCCAGCAGCTTTCTCGGACAGACCCTAGCCAAAAACATTCAGTACTTC

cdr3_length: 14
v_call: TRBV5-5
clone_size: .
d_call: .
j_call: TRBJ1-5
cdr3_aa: CASSLGGSVEPQHF
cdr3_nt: TGTGCCAGCAGCTTGGGTGGAAGCGTAGAGCCCCAGCATTTT